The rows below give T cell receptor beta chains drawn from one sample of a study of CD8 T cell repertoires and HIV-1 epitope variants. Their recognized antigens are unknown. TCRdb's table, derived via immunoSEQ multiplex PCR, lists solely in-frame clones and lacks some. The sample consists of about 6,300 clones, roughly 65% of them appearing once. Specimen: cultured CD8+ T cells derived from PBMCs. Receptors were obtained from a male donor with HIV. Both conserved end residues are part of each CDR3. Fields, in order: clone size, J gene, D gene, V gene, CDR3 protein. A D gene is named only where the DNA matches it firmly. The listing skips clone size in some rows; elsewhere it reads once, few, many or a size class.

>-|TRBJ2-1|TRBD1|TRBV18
CASSTGVHNEQFF
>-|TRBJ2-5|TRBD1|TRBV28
CASSRESGGQETQYF
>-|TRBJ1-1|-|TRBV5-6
CASSLGDTEAFF
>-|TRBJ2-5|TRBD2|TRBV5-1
CASSFYSGRRGETQYF
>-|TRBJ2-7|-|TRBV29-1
CSVEAPVGLEQYF
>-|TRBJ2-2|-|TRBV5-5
CASSLGGHTGELFF
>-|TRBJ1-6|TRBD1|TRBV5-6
CASSFGTDNSPLHF
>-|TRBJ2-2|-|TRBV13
CASSSAEWGILGELFF
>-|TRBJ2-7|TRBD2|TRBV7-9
CASSLGGPGTSAGEQYF
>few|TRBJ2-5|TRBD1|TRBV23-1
CASSQKDRVGETQYF
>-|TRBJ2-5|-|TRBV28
CASSPRSDEQETQYF
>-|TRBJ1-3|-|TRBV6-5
CASSYSQGSSGNTIYF
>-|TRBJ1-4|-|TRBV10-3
CAISESDGGWEKLFF
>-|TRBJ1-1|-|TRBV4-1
CASSQAVGGTEAFF
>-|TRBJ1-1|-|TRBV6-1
CATTDGMNTEAFF
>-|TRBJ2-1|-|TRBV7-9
CASSIGVYNEQFF
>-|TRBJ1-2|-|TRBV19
CASSTSRANYGYTF
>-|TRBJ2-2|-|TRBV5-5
CASSLAGTGELFF
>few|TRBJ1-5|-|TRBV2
CASTEGIVSNQPQHF
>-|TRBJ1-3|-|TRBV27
CASSPRGAGNTIYF
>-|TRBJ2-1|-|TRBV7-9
CASSFSAGHDEQFF
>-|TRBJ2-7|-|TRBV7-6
CASSLGGLGSSGPAYEQYF
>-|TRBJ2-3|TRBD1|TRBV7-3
CASSLNDRGPVGTQYF
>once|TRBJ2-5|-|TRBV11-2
CASSLAGQYQETQYF
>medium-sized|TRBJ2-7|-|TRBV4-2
CASSPTGGRDEQYF
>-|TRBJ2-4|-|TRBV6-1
CASSERGRRVENIQYF
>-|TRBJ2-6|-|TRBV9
CASSPPGANVLTF
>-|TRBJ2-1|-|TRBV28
CASSFTGWEQFF
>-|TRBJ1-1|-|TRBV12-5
CASGPGPPGAEAFF
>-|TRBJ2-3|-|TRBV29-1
CSKSLAGSTDTQYF
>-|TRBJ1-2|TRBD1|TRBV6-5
CASRRQGRGGYTF
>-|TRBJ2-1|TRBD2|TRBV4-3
CASSPTRSGGTYNEQFF
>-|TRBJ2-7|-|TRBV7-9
CASSFRTETPYEQYF
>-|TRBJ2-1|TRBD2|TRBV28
CASSWGGSTYNEQFF
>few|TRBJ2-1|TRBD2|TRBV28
CASSLGGGSYNEQFF
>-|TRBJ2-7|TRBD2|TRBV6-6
CASSYSGGDSSYEQYF
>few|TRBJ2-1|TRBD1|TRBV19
CASGNSGTGGEHEQFF
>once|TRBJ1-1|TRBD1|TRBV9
CASSFQTGRNTEAFF
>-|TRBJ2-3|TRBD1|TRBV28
CASSPAHRGQTDTQYF
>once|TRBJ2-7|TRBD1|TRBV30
CAWSGDSAEQYF
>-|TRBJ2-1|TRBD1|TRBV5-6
CASSGTGYFEQFF
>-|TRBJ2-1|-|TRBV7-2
CASSITPDSYNEQFF
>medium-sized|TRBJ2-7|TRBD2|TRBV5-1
CASSLYSGTTSSYEQYF
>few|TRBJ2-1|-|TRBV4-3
CASSQAPLPLDLDEQFF
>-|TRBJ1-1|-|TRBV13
CASSEASGGRGAFF
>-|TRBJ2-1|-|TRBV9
CASSVESRNEQFF
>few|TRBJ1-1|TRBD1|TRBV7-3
CASRVTGVTSNTEAFF
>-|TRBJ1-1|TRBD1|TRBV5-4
CASRVDRGQGEAFF
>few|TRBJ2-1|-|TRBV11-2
CASSPKDKHNEQFF
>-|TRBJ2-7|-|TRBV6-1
CASSSDVSAYEQYF
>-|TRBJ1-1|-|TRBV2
CASSGEVWGDTEAFF
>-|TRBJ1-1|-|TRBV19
CASSIDGGPNTEAFF
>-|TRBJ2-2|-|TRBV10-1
CASTRDSGTGELFF
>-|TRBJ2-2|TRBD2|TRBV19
CASSIVGLVAGELFF
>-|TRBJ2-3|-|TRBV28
CASSLKLSGTDTQYF